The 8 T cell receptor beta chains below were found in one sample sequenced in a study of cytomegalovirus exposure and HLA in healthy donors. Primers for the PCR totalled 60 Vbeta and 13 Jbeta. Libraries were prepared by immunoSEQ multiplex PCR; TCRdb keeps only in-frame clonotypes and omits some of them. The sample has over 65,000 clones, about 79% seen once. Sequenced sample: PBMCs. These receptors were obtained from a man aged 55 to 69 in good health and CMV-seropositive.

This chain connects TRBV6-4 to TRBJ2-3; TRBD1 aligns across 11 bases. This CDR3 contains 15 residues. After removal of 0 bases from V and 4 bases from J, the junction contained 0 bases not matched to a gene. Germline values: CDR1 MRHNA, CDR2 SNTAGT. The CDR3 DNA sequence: TGTGCCAGCAGTGACTCGGGACAGGGGGCAGATACGCAGTATTTT. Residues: CASSDSGQGADTQYF.

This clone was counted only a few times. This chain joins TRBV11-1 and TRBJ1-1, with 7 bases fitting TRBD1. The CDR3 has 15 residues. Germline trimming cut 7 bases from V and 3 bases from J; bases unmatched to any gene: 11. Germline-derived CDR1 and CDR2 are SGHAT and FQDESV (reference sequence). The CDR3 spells CASNVGDSTYTEAFF. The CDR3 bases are TGTGCCAGCAACGTAGGGGACAGCACCTACACTGAAGCTTTCTTT.

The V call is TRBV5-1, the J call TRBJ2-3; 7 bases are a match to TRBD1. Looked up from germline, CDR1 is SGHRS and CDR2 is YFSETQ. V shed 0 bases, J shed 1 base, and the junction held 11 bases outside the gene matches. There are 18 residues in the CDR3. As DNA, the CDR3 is TGCGCCAGCAGCTTGGCGGGTGTCAGGGGGTCTGGCACAGATACGCAGTATTTT. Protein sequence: CASSLAGVRGSGTDTQYF.

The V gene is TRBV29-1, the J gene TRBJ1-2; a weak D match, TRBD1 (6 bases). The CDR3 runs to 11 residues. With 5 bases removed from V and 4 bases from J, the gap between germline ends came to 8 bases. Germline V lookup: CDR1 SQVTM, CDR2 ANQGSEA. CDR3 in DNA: TGCAGCGTTAGGACAGTCTATGGCTACACCTTC. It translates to CSVRTVYGYTF.

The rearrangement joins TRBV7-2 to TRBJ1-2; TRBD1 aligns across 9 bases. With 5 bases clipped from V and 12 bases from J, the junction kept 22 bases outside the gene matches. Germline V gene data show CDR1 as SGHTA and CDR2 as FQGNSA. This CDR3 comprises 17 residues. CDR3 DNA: TGTGCCAGCAGCCCCCAAGTGGGAGGGGGACAGGGCATCTTCGACACCTTC. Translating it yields CASSPQVGGGQGIFDTF.

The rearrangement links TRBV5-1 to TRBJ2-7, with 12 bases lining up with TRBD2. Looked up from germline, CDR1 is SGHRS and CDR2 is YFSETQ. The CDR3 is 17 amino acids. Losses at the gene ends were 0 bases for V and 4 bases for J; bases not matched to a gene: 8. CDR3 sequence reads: CASSLATSGGFWYEQYF. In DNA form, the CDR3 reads TGCGCCAGCAGCTTGGCAACTAGCGGGGGGTTTTGGTACGAGCAGTACTTC.

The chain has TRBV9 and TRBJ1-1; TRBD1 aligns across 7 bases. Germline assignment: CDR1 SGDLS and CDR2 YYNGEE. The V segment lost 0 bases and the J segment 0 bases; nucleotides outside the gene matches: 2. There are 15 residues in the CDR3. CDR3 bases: TGTGCCAGCAGCGTAGCGGACAGGTTGAACACTGAAGCTTTCTTT. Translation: CASSVADRLNTEAFF.

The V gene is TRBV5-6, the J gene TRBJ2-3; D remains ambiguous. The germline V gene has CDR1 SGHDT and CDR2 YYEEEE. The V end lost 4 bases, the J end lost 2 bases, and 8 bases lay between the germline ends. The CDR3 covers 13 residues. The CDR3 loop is CASSLRNTDTQYF. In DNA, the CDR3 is TGTGCCAGCAGCCTAAGAAACACAGATACGCAGTATTTT.